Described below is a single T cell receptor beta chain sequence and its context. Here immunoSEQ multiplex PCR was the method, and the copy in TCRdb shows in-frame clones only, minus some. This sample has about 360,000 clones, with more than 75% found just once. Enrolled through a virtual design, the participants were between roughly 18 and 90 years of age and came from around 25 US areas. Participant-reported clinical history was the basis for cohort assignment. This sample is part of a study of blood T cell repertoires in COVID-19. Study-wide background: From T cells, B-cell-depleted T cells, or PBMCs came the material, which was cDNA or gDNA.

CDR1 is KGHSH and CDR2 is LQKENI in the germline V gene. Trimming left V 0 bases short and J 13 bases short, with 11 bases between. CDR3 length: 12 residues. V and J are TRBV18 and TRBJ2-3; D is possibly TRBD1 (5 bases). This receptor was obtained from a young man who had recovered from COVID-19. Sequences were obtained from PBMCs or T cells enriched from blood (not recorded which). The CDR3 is CASSPPQGSEYF. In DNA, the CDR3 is TGTGCCAGCTCACCACCGCAGGGCTCGGAGTATTTT.